The 32 T cell receptor beta chains below were found in one sample sequenced in a study of T cell repertoires in ileal Crohn's disease. The table came from immunoSEQ multiplex PCR; TCRdb's copy has only in-frame clones and leaves some out. This table has around 8,000 clones, under 85% appearing once. The sample comprised ileal tissue. The origin of the receptors is an adult with Crohn's disease.

The chain combines TRBV15 with TRBJ1-1; D ambiguous. The germline gives CDR1 LNHNV, CDR2 YYDKDF (reference sequence). The CDR3 length is 14 residues. V lost 1 base and J lost 1, with 7 bases in between. CDR3 protein: CATSRVAGNTEAFF. CDR3 nucleotides: TGTGCCACCAGCAGAGTAGCGGGGAACACTGAAGCTTTCTTT. Supplemented by reference TRBV15 and TRBJ1-1, the full variable domain reads DAMVIQNPRYQVTQFGKPVTLSCSQTLNHNVMYWYQQKSSQAPKLLFHYYDKDFNNEADTPDNFQSRRPNTSFCFLDIRSPGLGDTAMYLCATSRVAGNTEAFFGQGTRLTVV.

This chain's CDR3 is CASSRLAGDNTGELFF. The CDR3 coding sequence is TGTGCCAGCAGCCGACTTGCGGGGGACAACACCGGGGAGCTGTTTTTT. The chain couples TRBV5-4 to TRBJ2-2; 7 nucleotides match TRBD2. CDR1 and CDR2 (germline): SGHNT, YYREEE (reference sequence). The CDR3 contains 16 residues. Trimming cost V 4 bases and J 2 bases; bases outside gene matches: 8. Variable domain in full (rest from reference TRBV5-4 and TRBJ2-2): ETGVTQSPTHLIKTRGQQVTLRCSSQSGHNTVSWYQQALGQGPQFIFQYYREEENGRGNFPPRFSGLQFPNYSSELNVNALELDDSALYLCASSRLAGDNTGELFFGEGSRLTVL.

As for this clone: This sample includes further DNA sequences coding for the same CDR3. The rearrangement uses TRBV29-1 and TRBJ2-5; 10 bases are a match to TRBD2. V was clipped by 5 bases and J by 5 bases; unmatched bases: 5. This CDR3 is built from 13 residues. The germline CDR1 and CDR2 sequences are SQVTM and ANQGSEA. The CDR3 DNA follows: TGCAGCGTTAGCGGGGGGGCGAAGGAGACCCAGTACTTC. It yields the protein CSVSGGAKETQYF. Filled out from reference TRBV29-1 and TRBJ2-5, the complete variable domain reads SAVISQKPSRDICQRGTSLTIQCQVDSQVTMMFWYRQQPGQSLTLIATANQGSEATYESGFVIDKFPISRPNLTFSTLTVSNMSPEDSSIYLCSVSGGAKETQYFGPGTRLLVL.

The chain is built from TRBV28 and TRBJ1-2, with TRBD1 identical over 7 bases. Germline assignment: CDR1 MDHEN and CDR2 SYDVKM. The CDR3 is 14 amino acids. J lost 8 bases, V lost 1 base, and 7 bases had no gene match. CDR3 sequence reads: CASSLSAGGWGYTF. The CDR3 DNA reads as TGTGCCAGCAGTTTATCGGCAGGGGGTTGGGGCTACACCTTC.

J is TRBJ2-3 and V is TRBV6-4; 9 bases agree with TRBD2. The germline gives CDR1 MRHNA, CDR2 SNTAGT. V lost 0 bases and J lost 5; bases outside the gene matches: 3. The CDR3 has 15 amino acids. DNA for the CDR3: TGTGCCAGCAGTGACTCGAGCGGGGGGAAAGATACGCAGTATTTT. Translating gives CASSDSSGGKDTQYF.

The gene calls are TRBV11-2 and TRBJ2-2, with a possible D match to TRBD2 (7 bases). The CDR3 length is 14 residues. Germline V gene sequence: CDR1 SGHAT, CDR2 FQNNGV. V was shortened by 5 bases and J by 5 bases, with 12 bases between the two germline ends. CDR3 loop: CASSRGGSTGELFF. CDR3 DNA sequence: TGTGCCAGCAGCAGGGGGGGTTCGACCGGGGAGCTGTTTTTT.

The rearrangement uses TRBV7-2 and TRBJ2-7; D perhaps matches TRBD2 (6 bases). CDR3 length: 14 residues. CDR1 and CDR2 from the germline V gene are SGHTA and FQGNSA. With 4 bases removed from V and 3 bases from J, the gap between germline ends came to 13 bases. CDR3 in DNA: TGTGCCAGCAGCTCTCAGCCCGGGGGCTACGAGCAGTACTTC. It yields the protein CASSSQPGGYEQYF.

This chain joins TRBV9 and TRBJ2-5; 8 positions agree with TRBD2. Trimming removed 0 bases from V and 9 bases from J; junction bases left unmatched: 10. Germline V lookup: CDR1 SGDLS, CDR2 YYNGEE. CDR3 length: 15 residues. The CDR3 loop reads CASSVGGGLHGAQYF. The CDR3, as DNA: TGTGCCAGCAGCGTAGGCGGGGGGCTCCACGGGGCCCAGTACTTC.

This chain uses TRBV2 with TRBJ2-3, with D possibly TRBD2 on 5 matching bases. Germline CDR1 is SNHLY and CDR2 is FYNNEI. The CDR3 covers 13 residues. Trimming pared 2 bases from V and 8 bases from J, leaving 11 bases between. This CDR3 reads CASSESGRGTQYF. CDR3 coding DNA: TGTGCCAGCAGTGAAAGCGGTCGAGGTACGCAGTATTTT.

For this clone: A read error may account for a junction end that differs from germline. This chain joins TRBV6-1 and TRBJ1-5; the match to TRBD1 covers 9 bases. In germline, CDR1 is MNHNS, CDR2 SASEGT. This CDR3 comprises 14 residues. The CDR3 protein is CTSSRTGGNQPQHF. In nucleotides, the CDR3 is TGTACCAGCAGTAGGACAGGGGGCAATCAGCCCCAGCATTTT.

The table lists this clone with a count of one. The V gene is TRBV28, the J gene TRBJ1-2, with TRBD1 identical over 8 bases. The CDR3 contains 13 residues. Germline-derived CDR1 and CDR2 are MDHEN and SYDVKM. After removal of 6 bases from V and 4 bases from J, the junction contained 4 bases not matched to a gene. The CDR3: CASSRTGLYGYTF. For the CDR3, the DNA is TGTGCCAGCAGCCGGACAGGGCTCTATGGCTACACCTTC.

The chain has TRBV30 and TRBJ2-7, with 7 bases aligning to TRBD2. Trimming took 0 bases from V and 4 from J; bases not matched to a gene: 6. The germline CDR1 and CDR2 sequences are GTSNPN and SVGIG (reference sequence). This CDR3 spans 14 amino acids. CDR3 region: CAWSVSLRGYEQYF. The CDR3 DNA is TGTGCCTGGAGTGTGTCACTGCGGGGGTACGAGCAGTACTTC.

CDR3 coding DNA: TGTGCCAGCAGCTTATCAAGGGGTTGGTCCTATGGCTACACCTTC. Translated, it gives CASSLSRGWSYGYTF. The rearrangement links TRBV7-4 to TRBJ1-2, with D perhaps matching TRBD1 (5 bases). CDR1 and CDR2 from the germline V gene are SGHVT and SQSDAQ. The CDR3 sequence is 15 residues long. V gave up 2 bases and J gave up 4 bases, with 14 bases separating them.

J is TRBJ2-3 and V is TRBV18, with 8 bases matching TRBD2. The CDR3 length is 19 residues. The trim removed 3 bases at V and 1 base at J, leaving 15 bases unmatched. The V gene's germline CDR1 is KGHSH and CDR2 LQKENI. The CDR3 loop is CASSPVRQVSGVGTDTQYF. CDR3 bases: TGTGCCAGCTCACCGGTCCGACAAGTTAGCGGGGTCGGCACAGATACGCAGTATTTT.

This chain uses TRBV19 with TRBJ1-4; D not certain. V lost 4 bases and J 10 bases, leaving 22 bases between the germline ends. The CDR3 is 16 amino acids. Germline V gives CDR1 LNHDA, CDR2 SQIVND (reference sequence). The CDR3 spells CASSRTPGTAIGKLFF. CDR3 sequence (DNA): TGTGCCAGTAGTAGAACTCCGGGAACCGCTATCGGAAAACTGTTTTTT.

The rearrangement links TRBV4-3 to TRBJ2-1, with TRBD2 matching 11 bases. Trimming took 2 bases from V and 8 from J; bases not matched to a gene: 14. The CDR3 has 18 amino acids. Germline-derived CDR1 and CDR2 are LGHNA and YSLEER. The CDR3 nucleotides are TGCGCCAGCAGCCAACTACCTCCGGGCCTAGCGGGGGGTGATGAGCAGTTCTTC. As protein: CASSQLPPGLAGGDEQFF.

The rearrangement links TRBV18 to TRBJ2-7, with 8 bases lining up with TRBD2. V shed 3 bases and J 5 bases; nucleotides not matched to a gene: 6. CDR1 KGHSH and CDR2 LQKENI come from the germline V gene. This CDR3 has 14 amino acids. DNA of the CDR3: TGTGCCAGCTCACCCGGGGGGGGCGTCGACGAGCAGTACTTC. Its protein product is CASSPGGGVDEQYF.

This chain connects TRBV6-4 to TRBJ2-1; TRBD2 matches 11 bases. This CDR3 is 17 amino acids long. Looked up from germline, CDR1 is MRHNA and CDR2 is SNTAGT. The trim removed 0 bases at V and 8 bases at J, leaving 9 bases unmatched. CDR3 amino acids: CASSDSPTSGGLDEQFF. In nucleotides, the CDR3 is TGTGCCAGCAGTGACTCTCCTACTAGCGGGGGATTGGATGAGCAGTTCTTC.

The chain employs TRBV5-1 and TRBJ2-7; 7 bases map to TRBD1. Germline CDR1 SGHRS, CDR2 YFSETQ. The ends lost 4 bases at V and 3 bases at J; junction bases unmatched: 13. The CDR3 sequence is 16 residues long. The DNA for the CDR3 is TGCGCCAGCAGCATTGGCTACAGGGGCTGGAGCTACGAGCAGTACTTC. It translates to CASSIGYRGWSYEQYF.

By sample share, this clone is large. V usage is TRBV27 and J usage is TRBJ2-1; 10 bases are shared with TRBD2. CDR3 length: 15 residues. The V and J ends lost 3 bases and 5 bases, in that order; junction bases with no gene match: 4. Germline values: CDR1 MNHEY, CDR2 SMNVEV (reference sequence). The CDR3 is CASSLHSGGNNEQFF. As DNA, the CDR3 is TGTGCCAGCAGTTTGCATAGCGGGGGGAACAATGAGCAGTTCTTC.

V and J are TRBV7-9 and TRBJ1-1; D may be TRBD1 (6 bases). In germline, CDR1 is SEHNR, CDR2 FQNEAQ (reference sequence). The CDR3 totals 14 residues. Trimming shortened V by 5 bases and J by 3 bases, and 13 bases separated the two germline ends. CDR3 region: CASSQGPVYTEAFF. The CDR3 bases are TGTGCCAGCAGCCAGGGGCCAGTGTACACTGAAGCTTTCTTT.

The J gene is TRBJ1-1, the V gene TRBV11-2; a weak D match, TRBD1 (5 bases). Germline V lookup: CDR1 SGHAT, CDR2 FQNNGV. Trimming removed 1 base at V and 4 bases at J, with 13 bases between. CDR3 size: 15 residues. Here the CDR3 DNA reads TGTGCCAGCAGCTTAGTTACAGGACGGAGCACTGAAGCTTTCTTT. Its translation: CASSLVTGRSTEAFF.

This clone was found a few times. CDR3 nucleotides: TGTGCCACCAGCAGAGATAGCGGGGGGGCCAACGAGCAGTACTTC. This translates into CATSRDSGGANEQYF. The rearrangement joins TRBV15 to TRBJ2-7, with 11 bases that match TRBD2. The CDR3 contains 15 residues. The V segment lost 0 bases and the J segment 5 bases; nucleotides outside the gene matches: 3. Germline V gene lookup returns CDR1 LNHNV and CDR2 YYDKDF (reference sequence). The full variable domain, in which reference TRBV15 and TRBJ2-7 provide the parts outside the CDR3, is DAMVIQNPRYQVTQFGKPVTLSCSQTLNHNVMYWYQQKSSQAPKLLFHYYDKDFNNEADTPDNFQSRRPNTSFCFLDIRSPGLGDTAMYLCATSRDSGGANEQYFGPGTRLTVT.

The genes are TRBV4-1 and TRBJ1-3; 7 nucleotides match TRBD1. Unmatched junction bases numbered 7, after V lost 1 base and J lost 4 bases. Germline V CDR1 and CDR2: MGHRA, YSYEKL. The CDR3 has 16 amino acids. The CDR3 nucleotides read TGCGCCAGCAGCCAAGCACCGGGACAGCCGGGAAACACCATATATTTT. It codes for CASSQAPGQPGNTIYF.

Remarks on this clone: At one end the junction does not follow the germline gene, possibly because of a read error. The same CDR3 also results from other DNA sequences found in this sample. The chain couples TRBV2 to TRBJ2-7; D remains unclear. This CDR3 contains 11 residues. Germline assignment: CDR1 SNHLY and CDR2 FYNNEI. The CDR3 sequence: CASREYYEQYF. DNA for the CDR3: TGTGCCAGCAGGGAATACTACGAGCAGTATTTC.

The V and J genes are TRBV19 and TRBJ1-2; D is unclear. Germline values: CDR1 LNHDA, CDR2 SQIVND (reference sequence). There are 14 residues in the CDR3. Trimming stripped 3 bases from V and 0 bases from J, with 8 bases between. CDR3 bases: TGTGCCAGTAGTATTACAGCTTCTAACTATGGCTACACCTTC. Translation: CASSITASNYGYTF.

This chain links TRBV30 with TRBJ2-2, with TRBD2 matching 9 bases. Losses at the gene ends were 3 bases for V and 4 bases for J; bases not matched to a gene: 21. This CDR3 has 20 amino acids. Germline CDR1 and CDR2: GTSNPN and SVGIG (reference sequence). The CDR3: CAWRADPWSGGPSGTGELFF. The CDR3 nucleotides are TGTGCCTGGAGGGCAGACCCTTGGAGCGGGGGGCCCTCAGGCACCGGGGAGCTGTTTTTT.

V and J are TRBV7-9 and TRBJ2-2, with 10 bases matching TRBD1. This CDR3 has 16 residues. Germline CDR1 SEHNR, CDR2 FQNEAQ (reference sequence). J gave up 6 bases and V 4 bases, and 8 bases lay outside the gene matches. The DNA of the CDR3 is TGTGCCAGCAGCTCGCCCGGGACAGGGGTTCCCGGGGAGCTGTTTTTT. It yields the protein CASSSPGTGVPGELFF.

This chain connects TRBV5-1 to TRBJ1-4; 9 bases map to TRBD1. The junction had 13 bases not matched to a gene; V was cut back by 0 bases and J by 10 bases. The CDR3 runs to 17 residues. Germline V lookup: CDR1 SGHRS, CDR2 YFSETQ. The CDR3 DNA follows: TGCGCCAGCAGCTTGGAGGGGACAGGGCCCATCCTTGGAAAACTGTTTTTT. Translating it yields CASSLEGTGPILGKLFF.

This chain connects TRBV2 to TRBJ1-3, with D tentatively TRBD1 (5 bases). CDR1 and CDR2 (germline): SNHLY, FYNNEI. Trimming left V 2 bases short and J 0 bases short, with 8 bases between. This CDR3 is 15 amino acids long. The CDR3 region is CASSEQGTSGNTIYF. CDR3 in DNA: TGTGCCAGCAGTGAACAGGGCACCTCTGGAAACACCATATATTTT.

This chain uses TRBV7-2 with TRBJ1-6, with D possibly TRBD1 on 5 matching bases. V was shortened by 5 bases and J by 6 bases, with 14 bases between the two germline ends. The CDR3 is made up of 15 amino acids. Germline CDR1 is SGHTA and CDR2 is FQGNSA. For the CDR3, the DNA is TGTGCCAGCAGCACATACTGGGGCTTTAATTCACCCCTCCACTTT. As protein: CASSTYWGFNSPLHF.

This chain links TRBV2 with TRBJ2-1; a possible D gene is TRBD2 (6 bases). The length of the CDR3 is 13 residues. From germline, CDR1 is SNHLY and CDR2 FYNNEI. V was shortened by 6 bases and J by 7 bases, with 13 bases between the two germline ends. The CDR3 DNA reads as TGTGCCAGCAGCGCGGGGCATCGGAATGAGCAGTTCTTC. Encoded protein: CASSAGHRNEQFF.